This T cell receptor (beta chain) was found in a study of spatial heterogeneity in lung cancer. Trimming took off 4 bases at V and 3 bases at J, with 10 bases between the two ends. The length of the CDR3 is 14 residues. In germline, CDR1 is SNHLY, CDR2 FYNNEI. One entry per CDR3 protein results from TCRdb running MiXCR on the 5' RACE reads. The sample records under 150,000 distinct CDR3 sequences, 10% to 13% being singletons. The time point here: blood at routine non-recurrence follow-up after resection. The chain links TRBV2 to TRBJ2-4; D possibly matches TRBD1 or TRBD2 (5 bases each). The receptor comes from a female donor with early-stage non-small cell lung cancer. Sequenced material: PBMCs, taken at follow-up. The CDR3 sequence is CASSATRGKNIQYF. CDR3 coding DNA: TGTGCCAGCAGTGCAACTAGGGGCAAAAACATTCAGTACTTC.